The 16 T cell receptor beta chains reported below all come from one sample, sequenced in a study of immune evolution from preneoplasia to lung adenocarcinoma. Clones were sequenced by immunoSEQ multiplex PCR, and TCRdb holds only the in-frame ones, with some missing. The data hold 9,000 to 10,000 clones, with about 76% observed a single time. The sample was FFPE minimally invasive lung adenocarcinoma tissue. The origin of the receptors is a donor older than 65 with lung adenocarcinoma.

The V call is TRBV5-6, the J call TRBJ2-7; no clear D gene. Trimming removed 4 bases at V and 3 bases at J, with 20 bases between. Germline values: CDR1 SGHDT, CDR2 YYEEEE. CDR3 length equals 16 residues. The DNA for the CDR3 is TGTGCCAGCAGCAGATCTGACCGGGTTCTACTCTACGAGCAGTACTTC. This encodes CASSRSDRVLLYEQYF.

The sample holds one count of this clone. The chain recombines TRBV6-1 with TRBJ1-2; no clear D. The germline V and J ends were trimmed by 5 bases and 0 bases, with 10 bases remaining between them. From germline, CDR1 is MNHNS and CDR2 SASEGT. This CDR3 is built from 14 residues. The CDR3, as DNA: TGTGCCAGCAGTCAGTTGGGAGCTAACTATGGCTACACCTTC. As protein: CASSQLGANYGYTF.

This clone counts as large. The chain uses TRBV7-9 and TRBJ2-7; D gene uncertain. The CDR3 spans 14 residues. Germline CDR1 SEHNR, CDR2 FQNEAQ (reference sequence). Trimming cost V 4 bases and J 2 bases, with 12 bases left between them. CDR3 sequence: CASSSQNTAYEQYF. CDR3 DNA sequence: TGTGCCAGCAGCTCCCAGAACACTGCCTACGAGCAGTACTTC.

In nucleotides, the CDR3 is TGTGCCAGCAGTGGAGCCGGGGCGAACACTGAAGCTTTCTTT. Translation: CASSGAGANTEAFF. The V gene is TRBV27, the J gene TRBJ1-1; possible D gene TRBD1, 5 bases. Trimming cost V 5 bases and J 1 base, with 11 bases left between them. The CDR3 is 14 amino acids. The germline gives CDR1 MNHEY, CDR2 SMNVEV (reference sequence).

CDR3 coding DNA: TGTGCCAGCAGCATTAAACAGGGCACTGAAGCTTTCTTT. Amino acids: CASSIKQGTEAFF. The chain couples TRBV7-8 to TRBJ1-1; D may be TRBD1 (6 bases). The CDR3 sequence is 13 residues long. The V end was cut by 5 bases, the J end by 4 bases, with 11 bases between. CDR1 is SGHVS and CDR2 is FQNEAQ in the germline V gene.

This clone appeared a single time. The V gene is TRBV18, the J gene TRBJ2-5, with D maybe TRBD2 (5 bases). V was pared by 0 bases and J by 3 bases, with 17 bases between. Germline-derived CDR1 and CDR2 are KGHSH and LQKENI. This CDR3 spans 17 amino acids. The CDR3 loop is CASSPPMSGSRKETQYF. For the CDR3, the DNA is TGTGCCAGCTCACCACCGATGTCGGGAAGCCGTAAAGAGACCCAGTACTTC. Full variable domain (remainder filled in from reference TRBV18 and TRBJ2-5): NAGVMQNPRHLVRRRGQEARLRCSPMKGHSHVYWYRQLPEEGLKFMVYLQKENIIDESGMPKERFSAEFPKEGPSILRIQQVVRGDSAAYFCASSPPMSGSRKETQYFGPGTRLLVL.

The chain's CDR3 is CASSLVDSTNSPLHF. DNA for the CDR3: TGTGCCAGCAGCCTAGTGGATTCTACCAATTCACCCCTCCACTTT. The chain links TRBV4-2 to TRBJ1-6; D not certain. V dropped 4 bases and J dropped 7 bases, with 14 bases sitting between them. Per germline, CDR1 LGHNA and CDR2 YNFKEQ. The CDR3 covers 15 residues.

The chain joins TRBV5-5 to TRBJ1-2; D possibly corresponds to TRBD1 (5 bases). The CDR3 has 15 residues. V lost 0 bases, J lost 3 bases, and 12 bases lay in between. CDR1 is SGHKS, CDR2 YYEKEE, per germline (reference sequence). In nucleotides, the CDR3 is TGTGCCAGCAGCTTGGAAGCGACAGTCTACTATGGCTACACCTTC. Protein: CASSLEATVYYGYTF. The full variable domain, in which reference TRBV5-5 and TRBJ1-2 provide the parts outside the CDR3, is DAGVTQSPTHLIKTRGQQVTLRCSPISGHKSVSWYQQVLGQGPQFIFQYYEKEERGRGNFPDRFSARQFPNYSSELNVNALLLGDSALYLCASSLEATVYYGYTFGSGTRLTVV.

The chain links TRBV7-2 to TRBJ1-1; weak D call: TRBD1 (5 bases). Germline values: CDR1 SGHTA, CDR2 FQGNSA. Trimming pared 3 bases from V and 1 base from J, leaving 9 bases between. The CDR3 totals 14 residues. Here the CDR3 DNA reads TGTGCCAGCAGCTTGGGACGGGCGAACACTGAAGCTTTCTTT. Translation: CASSLGRANTEAFF.

The CDR3 here is CASQRRDRGGETQYF. As DNA, the CDR3 is TGCGCCAGCCAACGGCGGGACAGGGGAGGGGAGACCCAGTACTTC. The chain joins TRBV5-1 to TRBJ2-5; 10 nucleotides align to TRBD1. Germline loops: CDR1 SGHRS, CDR2 YFSETQ. The junction had 11 bases not matched to a gene; V was cut back by 7 bases and J by 5 bases. The length of the CDR3 is 15 residues.

This chain connects TRBV5-6 to TRBJ2-7; the match to TRBD1 covers 10 bases. V was clipped by 5 bases and J by 2 bases; unmatched bases: 7. This CDR3 comprises 15 residues. Germline CDR1 is SGHDT and CDR2 is YYEEEE. CDR3 loop: CASRKTGGQTYEQYF. The CDR3 DNA is TGTGCCAGCAGGAAGACAGGGGGCCAAACCTACGAGCAGTACTTC.

This clone was picked up one time. The chain recombines TRBV11-2 with TRBJ2-7; TRBD2 is a possible D gene (6 bases). CDR1 and CDR2 (germline): SGHAT, FQNNGV. This CDR3 region has 12 residues. V was shortened by 5 bases and J by 7 bases, with 12 bases between the two germline ends. The CDR3: CASSPTSREQYF. CDR3 DNA: TGTGCCAGCAGCCCCACTAGCCGTGAGCAGTACTTC.

About this clone: At one end, the junction sequence differs from germline, possibly due to a read error. The V gene is TRBV28, the J gene TRBJ2-1, with D possibly TRBD2 on 6 matching bases. The CDR3 extends over 15 amino acids. From germline, CDR1 is MDHEN and CDR2 SYDVKM. CDR3 sequence: CASSSLSGAYTEQFF. The CDR3 bases are TGTGCCAGCAGTTCGCTATCGGGAGCCTACACTGAGCAGTTCTTC.

The V gene is TRBV18, the J gene TRBJ2-1; 8 bases agree with TRBD1. The junction had 9 bases not matched to a gene; V was cut back by 5 bases and J by 9 bases. From germline, CDR1 is KGHSH and CDR2 LQKENI. The CDR3 sequence is 14 residues long. The CDR3 DNA reads as TGTGCCAGCTCAGTGACGCAGGGGGCGAGTGAGCAGTTCTTC. It yields the protein CASSVTQGASEQFF.

V and J are TRBV5-1 and TRBJ2-7; TRBD1 matches 7 bases. The CDR3 contains 13 residues. Germline CDR1 and CDR2: SGHRS and YFSETQ. J gave up 4 bases and V 4 bases, and 5 bases lay outside the gene matches. CDR3 in DNA: TGCGCCAGCAGCAAGGGACAGAGTTACGAGCAGTACTTC. Protein sequence: CASSKGQSYEQYF.

This clone is a singleton in its sample. The chain couples TRBV6-1 to TRBJ2-4; D unresolved. V lost 1 base to trimming and J lost 6 bases, with 13 bases between them. CDR1 is MNHNS, CDR2 SASEGT, per germline. This CDR3 spans 15 amino acids. CDR3 protein: CASSEGRSGSNIQYF. The CDR3 DNA follows: TGTGCCAGCAGTGAAGGTCGCTCAGGCTCAAACATTCAGTACTTC.